This TCR beta chain was sequenced in a study of control samples from healthy donors and cancer patients. This CDR3 is built from 16 residues. Germline lookup yields CDR1 MNHEY and CDR2 SVGAGI. The germline V and J ends were trimmed by 3 bases and 11 bases, with 22 bases remaining between them. Produced via immunoSEQ multiplex PCR; TCRdb's table is partial and in-frame only. The table shows over 100,000 clones, with 80% to 95% occurring only once. The sample consisted of blood. The chain combines TRBV6-5 with TRBJ1-4; no definite D call. The clonotype comes from a woman aged 45-59 years in good health. This CDR3 reads CASSYLELRRVGKLFF. CDR3 coding DNA: TGTGCCAGCAGTTATTTGGAGTTGAGACGGGTGGGGAAACTGTTTTTT.